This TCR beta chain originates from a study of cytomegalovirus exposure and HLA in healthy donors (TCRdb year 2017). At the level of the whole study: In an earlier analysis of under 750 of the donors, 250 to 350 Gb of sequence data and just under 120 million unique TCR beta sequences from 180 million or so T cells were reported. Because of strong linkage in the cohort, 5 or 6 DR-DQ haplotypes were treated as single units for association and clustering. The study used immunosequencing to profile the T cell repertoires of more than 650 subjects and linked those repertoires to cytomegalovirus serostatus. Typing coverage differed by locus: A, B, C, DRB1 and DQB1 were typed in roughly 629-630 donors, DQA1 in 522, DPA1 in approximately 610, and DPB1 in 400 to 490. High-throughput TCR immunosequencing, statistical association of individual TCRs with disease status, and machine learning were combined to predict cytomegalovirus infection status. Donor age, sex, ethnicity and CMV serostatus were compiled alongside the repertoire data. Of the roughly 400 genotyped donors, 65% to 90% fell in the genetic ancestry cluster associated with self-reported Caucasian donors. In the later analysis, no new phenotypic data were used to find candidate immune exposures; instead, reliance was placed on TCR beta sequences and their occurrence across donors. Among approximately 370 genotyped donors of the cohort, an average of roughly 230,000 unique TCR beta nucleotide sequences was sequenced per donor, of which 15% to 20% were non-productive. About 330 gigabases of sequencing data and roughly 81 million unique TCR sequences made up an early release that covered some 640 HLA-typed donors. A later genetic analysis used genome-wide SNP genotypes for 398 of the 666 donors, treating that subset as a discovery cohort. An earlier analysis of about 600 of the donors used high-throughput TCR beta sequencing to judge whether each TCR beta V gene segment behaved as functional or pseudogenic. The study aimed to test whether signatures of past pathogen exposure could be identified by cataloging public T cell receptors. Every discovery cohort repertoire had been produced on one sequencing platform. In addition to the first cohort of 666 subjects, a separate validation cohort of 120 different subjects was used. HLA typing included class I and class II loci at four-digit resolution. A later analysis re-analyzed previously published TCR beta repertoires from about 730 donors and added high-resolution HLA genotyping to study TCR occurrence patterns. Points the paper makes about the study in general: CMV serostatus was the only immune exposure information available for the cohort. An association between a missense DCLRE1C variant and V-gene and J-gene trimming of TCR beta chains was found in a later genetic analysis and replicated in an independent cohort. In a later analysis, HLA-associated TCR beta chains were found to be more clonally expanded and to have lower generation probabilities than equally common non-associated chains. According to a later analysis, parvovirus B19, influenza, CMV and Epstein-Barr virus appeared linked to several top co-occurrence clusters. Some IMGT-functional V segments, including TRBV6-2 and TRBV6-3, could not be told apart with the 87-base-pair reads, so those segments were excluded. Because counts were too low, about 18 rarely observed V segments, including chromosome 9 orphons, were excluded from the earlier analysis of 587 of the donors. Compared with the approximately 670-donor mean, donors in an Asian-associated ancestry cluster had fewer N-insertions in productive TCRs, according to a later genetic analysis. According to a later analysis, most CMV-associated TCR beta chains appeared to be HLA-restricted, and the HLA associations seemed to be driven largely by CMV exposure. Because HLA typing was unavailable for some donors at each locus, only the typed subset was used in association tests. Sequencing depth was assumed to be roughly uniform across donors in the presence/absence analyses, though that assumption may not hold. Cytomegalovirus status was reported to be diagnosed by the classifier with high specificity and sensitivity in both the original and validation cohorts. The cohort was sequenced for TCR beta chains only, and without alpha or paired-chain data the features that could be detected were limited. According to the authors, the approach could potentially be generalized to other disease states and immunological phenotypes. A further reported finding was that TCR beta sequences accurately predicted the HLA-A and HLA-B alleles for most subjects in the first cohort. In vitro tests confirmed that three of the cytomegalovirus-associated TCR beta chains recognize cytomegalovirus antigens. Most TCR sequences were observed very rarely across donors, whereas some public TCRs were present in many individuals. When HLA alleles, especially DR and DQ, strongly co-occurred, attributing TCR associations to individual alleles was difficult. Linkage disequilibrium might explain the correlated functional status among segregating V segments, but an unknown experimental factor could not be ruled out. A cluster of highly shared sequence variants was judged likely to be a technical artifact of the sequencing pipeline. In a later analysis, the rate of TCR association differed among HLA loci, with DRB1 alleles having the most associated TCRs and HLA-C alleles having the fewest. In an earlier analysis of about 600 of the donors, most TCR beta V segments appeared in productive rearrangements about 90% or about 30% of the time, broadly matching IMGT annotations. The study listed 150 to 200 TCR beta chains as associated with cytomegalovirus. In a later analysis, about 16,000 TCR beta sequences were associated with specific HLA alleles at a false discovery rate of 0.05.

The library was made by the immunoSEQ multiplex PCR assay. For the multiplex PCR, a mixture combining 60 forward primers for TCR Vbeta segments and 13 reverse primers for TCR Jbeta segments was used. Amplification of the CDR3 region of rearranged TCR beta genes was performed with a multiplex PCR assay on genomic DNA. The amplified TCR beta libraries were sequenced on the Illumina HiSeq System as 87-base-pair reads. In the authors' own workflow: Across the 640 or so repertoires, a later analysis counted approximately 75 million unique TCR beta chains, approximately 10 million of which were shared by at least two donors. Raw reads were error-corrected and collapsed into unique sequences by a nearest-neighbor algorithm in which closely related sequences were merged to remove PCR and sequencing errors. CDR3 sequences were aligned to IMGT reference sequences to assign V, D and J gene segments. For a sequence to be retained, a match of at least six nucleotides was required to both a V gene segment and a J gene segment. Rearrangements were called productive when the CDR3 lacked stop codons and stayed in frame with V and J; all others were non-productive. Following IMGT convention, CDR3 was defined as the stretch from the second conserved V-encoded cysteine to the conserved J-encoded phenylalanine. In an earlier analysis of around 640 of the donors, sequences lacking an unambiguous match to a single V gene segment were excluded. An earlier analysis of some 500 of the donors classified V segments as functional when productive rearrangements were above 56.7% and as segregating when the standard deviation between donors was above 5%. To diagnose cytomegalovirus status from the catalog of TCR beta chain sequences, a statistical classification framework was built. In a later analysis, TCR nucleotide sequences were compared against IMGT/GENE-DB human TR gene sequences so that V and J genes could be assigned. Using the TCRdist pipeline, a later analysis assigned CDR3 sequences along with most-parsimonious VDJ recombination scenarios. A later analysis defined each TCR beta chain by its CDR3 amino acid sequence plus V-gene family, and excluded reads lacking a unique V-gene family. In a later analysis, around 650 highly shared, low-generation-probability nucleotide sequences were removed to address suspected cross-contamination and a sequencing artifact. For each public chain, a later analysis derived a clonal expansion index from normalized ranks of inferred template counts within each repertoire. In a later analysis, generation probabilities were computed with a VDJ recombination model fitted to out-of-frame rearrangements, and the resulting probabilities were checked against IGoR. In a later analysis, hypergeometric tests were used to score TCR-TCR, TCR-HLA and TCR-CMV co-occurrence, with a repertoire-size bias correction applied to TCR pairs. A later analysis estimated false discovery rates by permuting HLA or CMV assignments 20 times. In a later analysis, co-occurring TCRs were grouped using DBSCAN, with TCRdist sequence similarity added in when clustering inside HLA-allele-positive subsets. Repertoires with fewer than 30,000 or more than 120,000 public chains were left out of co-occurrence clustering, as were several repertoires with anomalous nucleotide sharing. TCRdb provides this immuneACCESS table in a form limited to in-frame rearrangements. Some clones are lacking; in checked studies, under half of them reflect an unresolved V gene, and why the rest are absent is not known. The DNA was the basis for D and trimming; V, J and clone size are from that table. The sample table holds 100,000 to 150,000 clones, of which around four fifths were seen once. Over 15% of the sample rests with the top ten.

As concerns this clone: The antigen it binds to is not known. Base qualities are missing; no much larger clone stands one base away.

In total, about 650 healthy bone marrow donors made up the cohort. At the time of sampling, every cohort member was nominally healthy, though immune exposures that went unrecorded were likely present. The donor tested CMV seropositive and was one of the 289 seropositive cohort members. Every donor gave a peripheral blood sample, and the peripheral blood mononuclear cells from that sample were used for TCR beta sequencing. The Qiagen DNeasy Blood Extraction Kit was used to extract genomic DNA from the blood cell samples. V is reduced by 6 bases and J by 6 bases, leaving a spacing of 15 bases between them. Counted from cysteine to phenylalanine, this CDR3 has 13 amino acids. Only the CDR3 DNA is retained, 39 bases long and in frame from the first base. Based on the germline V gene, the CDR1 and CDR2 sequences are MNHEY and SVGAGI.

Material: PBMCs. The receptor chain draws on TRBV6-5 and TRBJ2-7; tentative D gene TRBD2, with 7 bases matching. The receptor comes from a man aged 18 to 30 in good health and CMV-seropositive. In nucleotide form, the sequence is TGTGCCAGCAGAGGGGGGGGGAAAGGCGAGCAGTACTTC. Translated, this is CASRGGGKGEQYF.